The 3 T cell receptor beta chains given below trace back to one sample, sequenced in a study of cytomegalovirus exposure and HLA in healthy donors. Researchers ran the PCR with 60 Vbeta and 13 Jbeta primers. Sequencing was performed with immunoSEQ multiplex PCR; in TCRdb, only in-frame clones are kept and a portion is missing. Of 100,000 to 150,000 clones detected, about 80% appear once; the ten largest clones hold 3% to 4%. Sequenced sample: PBMCs. The receptors derive from a woman between 45 and 60 years old in good health and CMV-seronegative.

As for this clone: Within the sample, other DNA sequences also encode this same CDR3. The chain couples TRBV18 to TRBJ2-7, with TRBD1 matching over 7 bases. The V gene's germline CDR1 is KGHSH and CDR2 LQKENI. V shed 3 bases and J 0 bases; nucleotides not matched to a gene: 5. This CDR3 has 15 residues. The CDR3 loop reads CASSPKTGSSYEQYF. In DNA, the CDR3 is TGTGCCAGCTCACCGAAGACAGGGAGCTCCTACGAGCAGTACTTC.

V gene TRBV15 combines with J gene TRBJ2-7; D not certain. CDR3 length equals 14 residues. Trimming cost V 1 base and J 3 bases, with 10 bases left between them. Per the germline V gene, CDR1 is LNHNV and CDR2 is YYDKDF (reference sequence). CDR3 in DNA: TGTGCCACCAGCAGAGCCGACACGAACTACGAGCAGTACTTC. Translation: CATSRADTNYEQYF.

The chain joins TRBV27 to TRBJ1-6; D gene ambiguous. Germline V gene sequence: CDR1 MNHEY, CDR2 SMNVEV (reference sequence). V gave up 4 bases and J gave up 8 bases, with 9 bases separating them. CDR3 length equals 13 residues. CDR3 loop: CASSSPPDSPLHF. As DNA, the CDR3 is TGTGCCAGCAGTTCCCCCCCTGATTCACCCCTCCACTTT.